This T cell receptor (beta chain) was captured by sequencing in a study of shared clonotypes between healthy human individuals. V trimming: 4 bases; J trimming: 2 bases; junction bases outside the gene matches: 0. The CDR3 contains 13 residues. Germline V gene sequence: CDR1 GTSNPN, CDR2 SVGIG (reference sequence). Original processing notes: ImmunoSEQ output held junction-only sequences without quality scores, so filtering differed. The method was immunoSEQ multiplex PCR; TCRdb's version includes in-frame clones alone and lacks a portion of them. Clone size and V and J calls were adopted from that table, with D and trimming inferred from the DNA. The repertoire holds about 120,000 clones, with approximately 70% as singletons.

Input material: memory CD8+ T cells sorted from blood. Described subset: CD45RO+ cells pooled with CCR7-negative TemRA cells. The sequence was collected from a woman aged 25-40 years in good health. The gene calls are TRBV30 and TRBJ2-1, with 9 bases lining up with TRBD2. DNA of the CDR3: TGTGCCTGGACTAGCGGGACCTACAATGAGCAGTTCTTC. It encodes CAWTSGTYNEQFF.